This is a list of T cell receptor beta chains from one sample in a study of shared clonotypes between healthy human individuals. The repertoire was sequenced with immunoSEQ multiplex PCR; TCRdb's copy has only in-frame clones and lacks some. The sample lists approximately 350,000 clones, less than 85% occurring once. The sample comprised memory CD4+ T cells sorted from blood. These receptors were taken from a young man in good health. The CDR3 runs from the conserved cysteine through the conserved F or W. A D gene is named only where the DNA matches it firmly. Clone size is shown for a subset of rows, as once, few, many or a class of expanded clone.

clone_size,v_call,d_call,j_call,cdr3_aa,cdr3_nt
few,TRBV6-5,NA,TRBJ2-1,CASSYSKTEYNEQFF,TGTGCCAGCAGTTACTCGAAGACAGAGTACAATGAGCAGTTCTTC
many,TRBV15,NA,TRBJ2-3,CATSRDLGDTQYF,TGTGCCACCAGCAGAGATCTGGGAGATACGCAGTATTTT
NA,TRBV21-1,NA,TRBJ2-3,CARAGSTDTQYF,TGTGCTCGGGCCGGGAGCACAGATACGCAGTATTTT
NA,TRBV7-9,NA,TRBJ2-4,CASSLSPPRGENIQYF,TGTGCCAGCAGCTTATCCCCCCCACGTGGTGAAAACATTCAGTACTTC
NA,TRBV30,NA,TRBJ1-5,CAWSVDPTDQPQHF,TGTGCCTGGAGTGTCGATCCGACAGATCAGCCCCAGCATTTT
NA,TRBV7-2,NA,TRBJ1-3,CASSLARLSGNTIYF,TGTGCCAGCAGCTTAGCGCGTTTGTCTGGAAACACCATATATTTT
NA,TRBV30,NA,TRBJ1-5,CAWSVGLNQPQHF,TGTGCCTGGAGTGTAGGGTTGAATCAGCCCCAGCATTTT
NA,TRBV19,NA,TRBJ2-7,CASSTSHHSYEQYF,TGTGCCAGTAGTACATCACACCACTCCTACGAGCAGTACTTC
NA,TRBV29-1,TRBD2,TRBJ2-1,CSVDAAEWGAGLERNEQFF,TGCAGCGTTGATGCGGCCGAATGGGGAGCGGGACTCGAAAGGAATGAGCAGTTCTTC
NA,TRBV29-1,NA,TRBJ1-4,CSVDVVLPGEGEKLFF,TGCAGCGTTGATGTGGTTCTGCCCGGGGAAGGTGAAAAACTGTTTTTT
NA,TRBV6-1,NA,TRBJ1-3,CASSERTGSSGNTIYF,TGTGCCAGCAGTGAACGAACTGGGAGCTCTGGAAACACCATATATTTT
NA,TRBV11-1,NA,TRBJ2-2,CASSERMGGELFF,TGTGCCAGCAGCGAAAGGATGGGCGGGGAGCTGTTTTTT
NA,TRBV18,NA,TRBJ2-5,CASSPLGGVPPLQETQYF,TGTGCCAGCTCACCACTGGGGGGCGTTCCACCACTCCAAGAGACCCAGTACTTC
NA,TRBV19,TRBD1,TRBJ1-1,CASSIKVRRGLDEAFF,TGTGCCAGTAGTATAAAGGTCCGCAGGGGGCTGGATGAAGCTTTCTTT
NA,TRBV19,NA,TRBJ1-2,CASSPGVGGYTF,TGTGCCAGTAGCCCAGGCGTCGGTGGCTACACCTTC
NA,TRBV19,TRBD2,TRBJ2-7,CASRNPSGRAYEQYF,TGTGCCAGTCGCAACCCTAGCGGGAGGGCCTACGAGCAGTACTTC
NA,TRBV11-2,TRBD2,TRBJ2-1,CASSQTSGRSNEQFF,TGTGCCAGCAGCCAGACTAGCGGGCGGTCCAATGAGCAGTTCTTC
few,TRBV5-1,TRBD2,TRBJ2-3,CASSSLAGGSADTQYF,TGCGCCAGCAGTAGTCTCGCGGGAGGTTCCGCAGATACGCAGTATTTT
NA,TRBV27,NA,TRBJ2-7,CASSFLTGGYEQYF,TGTGCCAGCAGTTTCTTAACAGGAGGCTACGAGCAGTACTTC